This T cell receptor (beta chain) was observed in a study of blood T cell repertoires in COVID-19. Trimming took off 3 bases at V and 1 base at J, with 17 bases between the two ends. The CDR3 extends over 17 amino acids. Germline CDR1 LGHNA, CDR2 YNFKEQ. In the original analysis: Cell counts per sample came from amplifying reference gene primers. Assay used: immunoSEQ multiplex PCR; TCRdb lists only in-frame clones, some missing. The DNA gave D and trimming, while V, J and clone size come from that table. The data show roughly 110,000 clones, approximately 91% seen once. Sequenced material: peripheral blood. The clonotype was recovered from a woman aged 65 to 85 who had recovered from COVID-19. The J gene is TRBJ2-3, the V gene TRBV4-2; D is uncertain. CDR3 protein: CASSHVGSESGTDTQYF. CDR3 in DNA: TGTGCCAGCAGCCACGTCGGTTCGGAGAGCGGCACAGATACGCAGTATTTT.